This TCR beta chain was recorded in a study of T cell responses to AZD1222 COVID-19 vaccine. Assay: immunoSEQ multiplex PCR; the TCRdb copy retains only in-frame clones and omits some. Here the sample spans 160,000 or so clones, around 90% being singletons. This CDR3 has 15 amino acids. Per germline, CDR1 MNHNS and CDR2 SASEGT. V lost 3 bases, J lost 6 bases, and 7 bases stayed unmatched. As regards this clone: Its antigen is still unknown.

Findings of the study overall: Females made up more of the donors, who were largely white British, and clonal diversity may have come out too low.

The chain couples TRBV6-1 to TRBJ1-5; TRBD1 matches 8 bases. Here the sequenced sample was peripheral blood, taken on day 0 of AZD1222 vaccination. The receptor comes from an adult in good health. In DNA form, the CDR3 reads TGTGCCAGCAGTGATCAAGACAGGGGAGTTCAGCCCCAGCATTTT. Its translation: CASSDQDRGVQPQHF.